A selection of T cell receptor beta chains follows, all from one sample in a study of shared clonotypes between healthy human individuals. Produced via immunoSEQ multiplex PCR; TCRdb's table is partial and in-frame only. The sample has some 2.1 million clones; 90% to 95% are singletons. The sequenced sample consisted of naive CD8+ T cells from PBMCs. All receptors derive from a man aged 18 to 29 in good health. Some clones in this sample may be carry-over from other donors' samples. Both conserved end residues are part of each CDR3. D genes are given only for firm matches. Not all rows give a size; the values are once, few, many and, for expanded clones, a class.

j_call	clone_size	d_call	v_call	cdr3_aa	cdr3_nt
TRBJ2-1	.	TRBD2	TRBV7-1	CASSSGPPSTPLAEDPRKLNEQFF	TGTGCCAGCAGCTCCGGACCTCCAAGCACTCCACTAGCGGAAGATCCCAGGAAGCTCAATGAGCAGTTCTTC
TRBJ2-7	.	TRBD2	TRBV19	CASRNRAGGPYEQYF	TGTGCCAGTAGGAACCGGGCGGGAGGGCCTTACGAGCAGTACTTC
TRBJ2-1	.	TRBD2	TRBV11-2	CASSLVGGRAHEQFF	TGTGCCAGCAGCTTAGTCGGCGGGAGGGCTCATGAGCAGTTCTTC
TRBJ2-2	.	TRBD1	TRBV18	CAIYRDSANTGELFF	TGTGCCATCTATCGGGACAGCGCGAACACCGGGGAGCTGTTTTTT
TRBJ2-1	.	.	TRBV5-4	CASSDDNYNEQFF	TGTGCCAGCAGCGATGACAACTACAATGAGCAGTTCTTC
TRBJ2-7	.	TRBD2	TRBV19	CASSYRDYSYEQYF	TGTGCCAGTAGCTACCGGGACTACTCCTACGAGCAGTACTTC
TRBJ1-1	.	TRBD1	TRBV7-8	CASSGGTGPGSEAFF	TGTGCCAGCAGCGGAGGGACAGGCCCCGGGTCTGAAGCTTTCTTT
TRBJ1-1	.	.	TRBV27	CASRSLWGDEGTEAFF	TGTGCCAGCAGAAGTTTATGGGGGGATGAAGGAACTGAAGCTTTCTTT
TRBJ2-1	.	TRBD2	TRBV16	CASSQRTSGSVGYNEQFF	TGTGCCAGCAGCCAAAGGACTAGCGGGAGTGTAGGGTACAATGAGCAGTTCTTC
TRBJ2-1	.	TRBD2	TRBV4-2	CASSWTGTSGRFGIYNEQFF	TGTGCCAGCAGCTGGACCGGGACTAGCGGGAGGTTCGGAATCTACAATGAGCAGTTCTTC
TRBJ2-7	.	TRBD2	TRBV12-5	CASGLSRTSGGVYEQYF	TGTGCTAGTGGTTTGTCCCGGACTAGCGGGGGCGTCTACGAGCAGTACTTC
TRBJ2-7	.	.	TRBV2	CASSRDPLGYEQYF	TGTGCCAGCAGCCGGGACCCCCTTGGCTACGAGCAGTACTTC
TRBJ1-3	.	TRBD1	TRBV27	CASSRRTGDTIYF	TGTGCCAGCAGTAGGAGGACAGGCGACACCATATATTTT
TRBJ2-5	.	.	TRBV9	CASSVLGNQETQYF	TGTGCCAGCAGCGTTTTGGGGAATCAAGAGACCCAGTACTTC
TRBJ2-1	.	TRBD1	TRBV27	CASSFLGTGGVNEQFF	TGTGCCAGCAGTTTTCTGGGAACAGGGGGCGTGAATGAGCAGTTCTTC
TRBJ1-3	.	TRBD1	TRBV28	CASGTGYSISGNTIYF	TGTGCCAGTGGGACAGGGTATTCGATCTCTGGAAACACCATATATTTT
TRBJ1-3	.	TRBD1	TRBV19	CASSISQGAGNTIYF	TGTGCCAGTAGTATTTCGCAGGGGGCTGGAAACACCATATATTTT
TRBJ2-4	.	.	TRBV28	CASGPGLAKNIQYF	TGTGCCAGCGGGCCGGGACTCGCCAAAAACATTCAGTACTTC
TRBJ1-1	.	.	TRBV29-1	CSHLGASNTEAFF	TGCAGCCATTTAGGGGCCTCTAACACTGAAGCTTTCTTT
TRBJ2-5	.	.	TRBV15	CATSRIPGGIGTQYF	TGTGCCACCAGCAGAATTCCAGGGGGGATTGGGACCCAGTACTTC
TRBJ2-5	.	.	TRBV5-1	CASSPVPSRDPGETQYF	TGCGCCAGCAGCCCTGTTCCCAGCCGAGACCCGGGGGAGACCCAGTACTTC
TRBJ2-1	.	TRBD2	TRBV4-3	CASSPTPRGGSYNEQFF	TGCGCCAGCAGCCCGACCCCCCGCGGGGGCTCCTACAATGAGCAGTTCTTC
TRBJ2-7	.	TRBD2	TRBV9	CASSSGLAGGSYEQYF	TGTGCCAGCAGCTCCGGACTAGCGGGAGGAAGCTACGAGCAGTACTTC
TRBJ1-4	.	TRBD1	TRBV5-1	CASSWDRGLLDNEKLFF	TGCGCCAGCAGCTGGGACAGGGGGCTCTTGGATAATGAAAAACTGTTTTTT
TRBJ2-3	.	.	TRBV29-1	CSVHPEDSDTQYF	TGCAGCGTCCACCCAGAGGACTCCGATACGCAGTATTTT
TRBJ2-2	.	TRBD1	TRBV7-9	CASSLDRGTANTGELFF	TGTGCCAGCAGCCTAGATAGGGGGACAGCTAACACCGGGGAGCTGTTTTTT
TRBJ2-1	few	.	TRBV27	CASSLSGSSYNEQFF	TGTGCCAGCAGCCTCTCGGGGAGCTCCTACAATGAGCAGTTCTTC
TRBJ2-7	.	TRBD1	TRBV5-1	CASSLTGPGYEQYF	TGCGCCAGCAGCCTGACAGGGCCGGGCTACGAGCAGTACTTC
TRBJ2-3	.	TRBD1	TRBV7-9	CASSSGTDSTDTQYF	TGTGCCAGCAGCTCCGGGACAGACTCCACAGATACGCAGTATTTT
TRBJ2-2	.	.	TRBV7-9	CASRGRPPGELFF	TGTGCCAGCAGAGGGAGGCCTCCCGGGGAGCTGTTTTTT
TRBJ1-5	few	.	TRBV6-1	CASSRPGQPQHF	TGTGCCAGCAGCCGACCCGGTCAGCCCCAGCATTTT
TRBJ1-2	.	.	TRBV27	CASSSTGPPLVYGYTF	TGTGCCAGCAGTTCAACGGGACCGCCGTTGGTCTATGGCTACACCTTC
TRBJ1-1	.	.	TRBV7-9	CASSQTAENTEAFF	TGTGCCAGCAGCCAGACAGCAGAGAACACTGAAGCTTTCTTT
TRBJ2-7	.	.	TRBV28	CASTNTAYEQYF	TGTGCCAGCACCAACACCGCTTACGAGCAGTACTTC
TRBJ2-7	.	.	TRBV2	CASSGPTLRDEQYF	TGTGCCAGCAGTGGTCCGACCCTAAGGGACGAGCAGTACTTC
TRBJ2-3	.	.	TRBV10-1	CASSESNGWYSTDTQYF	TGCGCCAGCAGTGAGTCTAACGGGTGGTACAGCACAGATACGCAGTATTTT
TRBJ2-1	.	.	TRBV27	CASSPLGHEQFF	TGTGCCAGCAGTCCCCTAGGCCATGAGCAGTTCTTC
TRBJ2-1	.	.	TRBV6-1	CASSEGGLLSSYNEQFF	TGTGCCAGCAGTGAAGGAGGACTACTTAGCTCCTACAATGAGCAGTTCTTC
TRBJ2-5	.	TRBD1	TRBV27	CASSLLPGQGEETQYF	TGTGCCAGCAGTCTTCTTCCGGGACAGGGCGAAGAGACCCAGTACTTC
TRBJ1-1	.	.	TRBV2	CASLVGSVTAFF	TGTGCCAGCTTGGTAGGGTCGGTTACAGCTTTCTTT